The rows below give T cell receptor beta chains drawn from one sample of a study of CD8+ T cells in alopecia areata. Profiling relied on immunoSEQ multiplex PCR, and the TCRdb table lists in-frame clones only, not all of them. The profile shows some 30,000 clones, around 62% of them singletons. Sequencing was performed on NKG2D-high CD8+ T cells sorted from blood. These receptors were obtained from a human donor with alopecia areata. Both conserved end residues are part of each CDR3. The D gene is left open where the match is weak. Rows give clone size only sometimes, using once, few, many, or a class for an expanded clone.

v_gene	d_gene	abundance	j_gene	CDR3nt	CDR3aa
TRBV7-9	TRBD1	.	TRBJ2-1	TGTGCCAGCAGGCAGGGACAGGGGTTTCGGAATGAGCAGTTCTTC	CASRQGQGFRNEQFF
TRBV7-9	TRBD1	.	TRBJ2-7	TGTGCCAGCAGCCCACGGGGACAGGTGACCTACGAGCAGTACTTC	CASSPRGQVTYEQYF
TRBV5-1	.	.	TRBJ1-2	TGCGCCAGCAGCTTTACAAGGAGTGGCTACACCTTC	CASSFTRSGYTF
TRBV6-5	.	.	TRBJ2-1	TGTGCCAGCAGTTACACCACCATAAGCTCCTACAATGAGCAGTTCTTC	CASSYTTISSYNEQFF
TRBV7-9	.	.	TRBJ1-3	TGTGCCAGCAGCTTAGGCCCGGAGGATGCTGGAAACACCATATATTTT	CASSLGPEDAGNTIYF
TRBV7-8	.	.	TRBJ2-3	TGTGCCAGCAGCAGGCTCTTATCGTTGGAGACAGATACGCAGTATTTT	CASSRLLSLETDTQYF
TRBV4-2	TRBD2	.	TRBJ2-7	TGTGCCAGCAGGACGTCCGGGACTAGCGACTACGAGCAGTACTTC	CASRTSGTSDYEQYF
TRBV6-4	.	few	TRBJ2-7	TGTGCCAGCAGTGACTTAAGACGGCTGCCCTACGAGCAGTACTTC	CASSDLRRLPYEQYF
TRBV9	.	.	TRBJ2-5	TGTGCCAGCAGCGTAGACGACGCATACCCCCAAGAGACCCAGTACTTC	CASSVDDAYPQETQYF
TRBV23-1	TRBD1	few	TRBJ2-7	TGCGCCAGCAGTCAAGTGAGGGGGCTGGCCTACGAGCAGTACTTC	CASSQVRGLAYEQYF
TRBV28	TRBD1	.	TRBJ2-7	TGTGCTACGACAAGGGGGCGCGAGCAGTACTTC	CATTRGREQYF
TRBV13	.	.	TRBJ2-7	TGTGCCAGCAGCCTGGACAGCTCCTACGAGCAGTACTTC	CASSLDSSYEQYF
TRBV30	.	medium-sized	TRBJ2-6	TGTGCCTGGAGTGACGACCCAGGCTCTGGGGCCAACGTCCTGACTTTC	CAWSDDPGSGANVLTF
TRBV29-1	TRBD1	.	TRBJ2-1	TGCAGCGTTGAAGGTGGGACAGGGGGCCTAAATGAGCAGTTCTTC	CSVEGGTGGLNEQFF
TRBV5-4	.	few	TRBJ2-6	TGTGCCAGCAGCTTTAACGGTCCGGGGGCCAACGTCCTGACTTTC	CASSFNGPGANVLTF
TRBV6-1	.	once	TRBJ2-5	TGTGCCAGCACAGGCGGGATGGAAGAGACCCAGTACTTC	CASTGGMEETQYF
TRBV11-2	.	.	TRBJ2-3	TGTGCCAGCAGCTTAGAAGATTTGGGCCCATACACAGATACGCAGTATTTT	CASSLEDLGPYTDTQYF
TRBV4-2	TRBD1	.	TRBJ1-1	TGTGCCAGCAGCCAAATCCCAGGGGGCTTTCAAAACACTGAAGCTTTCTTT	CASSQIPGGFQNTEAFF
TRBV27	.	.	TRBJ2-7	TGTGCCAGCAGGTGGGGGAGCTCCTACGAGCAGTACTTC	CASRWGSSYEQYF
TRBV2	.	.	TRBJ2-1	TGTGCCAGCAGTGTCCTCCACAATGAGCAGTTCTTC	CASSVLHNEQFF
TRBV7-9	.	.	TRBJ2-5	TGTGCCAGCAGCCCAATGGGGCAGAACCAAGAGACCCAGTACTTC	CASSPMGQNQETQYF
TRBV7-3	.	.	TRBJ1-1	TGTGCCAGCAGCTTGACAGCTATGAACACTGAAGCTTTCTTT	CASSLTAMNTEAFF
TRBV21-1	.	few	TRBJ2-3	TGTGCCAGCAGCAAAGGGTTTAAACAGGCTACAGATACGCAGTATTTT	CASSKGFKQATDTQYF
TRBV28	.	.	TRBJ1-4	TGTGCCAGCAGACCTCGCGGGCCTGGTGAAAAACTGTTTTTT	CASRPRGPGEKLFF
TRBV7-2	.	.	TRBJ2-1	TGTGCCAGCACCTGGAGGAAGAATGAGCAGTTCTTC	CASTWRKNEQFF
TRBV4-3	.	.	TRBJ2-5	TGCGCCAGCAGCCCGGACAGCCAAGAGACCCAGTACTTC	CASSPDSQETQYF
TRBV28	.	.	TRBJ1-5	TGTGCCAGGAAACAGCCCCAGCATTTT	CARKQPQHF
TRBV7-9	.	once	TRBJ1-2	TGTGCCAGCAGCCACCCTGTTGCAGGGGCTGGCTACACCTTC	CASSHPVAGAGYTF
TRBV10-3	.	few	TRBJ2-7	TGTGCCATCCGGGACGGGACCTACGAGCAGTACTTC	CAIRDGTYEQYF
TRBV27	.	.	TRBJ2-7	TGTGCCAGCAGTTTAAGGGCAACCTACGAGCAGTACTTC	CASSLRATYEQYF
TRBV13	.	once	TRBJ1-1	TGTGCCAGCAGCGACCGGGAACCTGAAGCTTTCTTT	CASSDREPEAFF
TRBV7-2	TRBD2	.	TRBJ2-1	TGTGCCAGCAGCTTCGGGACTAGCCCTTCCGATGAGCAGTTCTTC	CASSFGTSPSDEQFF
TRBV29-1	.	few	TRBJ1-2	TGCAGCGTTGAAGATCTACGGATCGCTAACTATGGCTACACCTTC	CSVEDLRIANYGYTF
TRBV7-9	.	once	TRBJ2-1	TGTGCCAGCAGCTTAGGGCTCGTAGGGCACAATGAGCAGTTCTTC	CASSLGLVGHNEQFF
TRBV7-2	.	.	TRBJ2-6	TGTGCCAGCAGCTCAGGGTTTGGGGCCAACGTCCTGACTTTC	CASSSGFGANVLTF
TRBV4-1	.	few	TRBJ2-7	TGCGCCAGCAGCCAAGCTCTGGTGGCAGGGGTGGCCTACGAGCAGTACTTC	CASSQALVAGVAYEQYF
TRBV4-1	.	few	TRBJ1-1	TGCGCCAGCAGCCAAGAGGGCATCTCGAACACTGAAGCTTTCTTT	CASSQEGISNTEAFF
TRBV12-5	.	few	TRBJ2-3	TGTGCTAGTGGTTTGGGACAGGCCAGCACAGATACGCAGTATTTT	CASGLGQASTDTQYF
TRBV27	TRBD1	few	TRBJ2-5	TGTGCCAGCAAACAACACAGGGGTTTGGCTCAAGAGACCCAGTACTTC	CASKQHRGLAQETQYF
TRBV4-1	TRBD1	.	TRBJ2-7	TGCGCCAGCAGCCAATACAGGGGCTACGAGCAGTACTTC	CASSQYRGYEQYF
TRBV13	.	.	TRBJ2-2	TGTGCCAGCAGCTTAGGATCTCCGACTGGGGAGCTGTTTTTT	CASSLGSPTGELFF
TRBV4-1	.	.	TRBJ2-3	TGCGCCAGCAGCCGGAGCGGTAGCACAGATACGCAGTATTTT	CASSRSGSTDTQYF
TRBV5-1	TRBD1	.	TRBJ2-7	TGCGCCAGCAGCTCCCCGGGACAGGGGGCCTTCGGCGAGCAGTACTTC	CASSSPGQGAFGEQYF
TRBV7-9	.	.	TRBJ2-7	TGTGCCAGCACCTCCCCGGCCTCCTACGAGCAGTACTTC	CASTSPASYEQYF
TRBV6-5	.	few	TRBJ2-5	TGTGCCAGCAGTTACACCCAGGGTAGAACAGAGACCCAGTACTTC	CASSYTQGRTETQYF
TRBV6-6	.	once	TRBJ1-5	TGTGCCAGCGGAAGCAGGAGTCATAGCAATCAGCCCCAGCATTTT	CASGSRSHSNQPQHF
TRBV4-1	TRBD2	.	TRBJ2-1	TGCGCCAGCAGCCACCGGCGGGAGTTGAATGAGCAGTTCTTC	CASSHRRELNEQFF
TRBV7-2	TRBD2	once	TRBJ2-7	TGTGCCAGCAGCTTAGTACTAGCGGGAGGATACGAGCAGTACTTC	CASSLVLAGGYEQYF
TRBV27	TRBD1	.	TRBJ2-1	TGTGCCAGCAAGAGGGGGCTTGAGCAGTTCTTC	CASKRGLEQFF
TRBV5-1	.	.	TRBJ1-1	TGCGCCAGCAGCAACCCCCTGACAGCCCCGAACACTGAAGCTTTCTTT	CASSNPLTAPNTEAFF
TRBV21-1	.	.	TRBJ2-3	TGTGCCAGCAGCAAACGGGGAGAGGTGACAGATACGCAGTATTTT	CASSKRGEVTDTQYF
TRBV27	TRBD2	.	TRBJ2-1	TGTGCCAGCAGTGGGGGACTAGCGGGAGTCGAGCAGTTCTTC	CASSGGLAGVEQFF
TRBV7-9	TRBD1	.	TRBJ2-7	TGTGCCAGCAGCGCTTACCGGGACAGGGGTGAGGGGGAGCAGTACTTC	CASSAYRDRGEGEQYF
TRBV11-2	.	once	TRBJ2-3	TGTGCCAGCAGCTTAGGATATACGCAGTATTTT	CASSLGYTQYF
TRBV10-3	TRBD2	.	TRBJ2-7	TGTGCCATCAGTCAATACGGGACTAGGGGCGACGAGCAGTACTTC	CAISQYGTRGDEQYF
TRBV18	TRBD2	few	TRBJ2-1	TGTGCCAGCTCACCGTTCAGGACTAGCGGGAGGGCCGCAACTGATGAGCAGTTCTTC	CASSPFRTSGRAATDEQFF
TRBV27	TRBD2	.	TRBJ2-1	TGTGCCAGCACCCCGGGGGGGGGATACAATGAGCAGTTCTTC	CASTPGGGYNEQFF